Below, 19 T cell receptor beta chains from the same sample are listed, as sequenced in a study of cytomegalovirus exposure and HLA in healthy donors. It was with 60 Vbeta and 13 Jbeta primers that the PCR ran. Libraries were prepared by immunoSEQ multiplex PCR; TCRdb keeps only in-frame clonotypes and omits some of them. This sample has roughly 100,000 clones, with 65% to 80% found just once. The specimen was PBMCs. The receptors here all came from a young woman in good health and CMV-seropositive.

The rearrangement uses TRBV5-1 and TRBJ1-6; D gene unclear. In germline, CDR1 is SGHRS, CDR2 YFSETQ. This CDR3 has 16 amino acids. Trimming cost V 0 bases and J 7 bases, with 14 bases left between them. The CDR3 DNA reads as TGCGCCAGCAGCTTGGGGCGTCTGGACTCAAATTCACCCCTCCACTTT. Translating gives CASSLGRLDSNSPLHF.

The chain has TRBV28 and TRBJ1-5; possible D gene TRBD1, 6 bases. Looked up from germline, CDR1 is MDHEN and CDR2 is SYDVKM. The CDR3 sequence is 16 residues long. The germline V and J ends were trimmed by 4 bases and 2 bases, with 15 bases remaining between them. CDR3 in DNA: TGTGCCAGCAGTTCCCGTCGGGGGGCCGGCAATCAGCCCCAGCATTTT. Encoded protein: CASSSRRGAGNQPQHF.

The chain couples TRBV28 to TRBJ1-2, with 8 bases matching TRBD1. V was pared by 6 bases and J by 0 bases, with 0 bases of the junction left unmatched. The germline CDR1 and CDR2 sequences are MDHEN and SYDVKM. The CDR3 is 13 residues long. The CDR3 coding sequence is TGTGCCAGCAGGGACAGGGCTAACTATGGCTACACCTTC. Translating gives CASRDRANYGYTF.

This CDR3 is CASSAEDRGGHNEQFF. CDR3 coding DNA: TGTGCCAGCAGCGCGGAAGACAGGGGGGGCCACAATGAGCAGTTCTTC. The rearrangement uses TRBV9 and TRBJ2-1; 9 bases line up with TRBD1. The V gene's germline CDR1 is SGDLS and CDR2 YYNGEE. This CDR3 region has 16 residues. Trimming took 3 bases from V and 5 from J; bases not matched to a gene: 9.

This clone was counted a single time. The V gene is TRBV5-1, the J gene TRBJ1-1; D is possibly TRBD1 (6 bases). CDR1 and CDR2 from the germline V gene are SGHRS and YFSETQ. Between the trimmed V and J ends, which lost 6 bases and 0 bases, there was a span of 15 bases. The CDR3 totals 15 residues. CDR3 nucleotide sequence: TGCGCCAGCACCTTCGAGGGGGAAATGAACACTGAAGCTTTCTTT. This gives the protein CASTFEGEMNTEAFF.

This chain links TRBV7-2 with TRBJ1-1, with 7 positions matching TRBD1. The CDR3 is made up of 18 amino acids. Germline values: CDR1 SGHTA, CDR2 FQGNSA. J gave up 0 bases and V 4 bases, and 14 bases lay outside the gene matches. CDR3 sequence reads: CASSYRQGTQRLNTEAFF. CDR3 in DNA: TGTGCCAGCAGCTATAGACAGGGTACCCAGAGACTGAACACTGAAGCTTTCTTT.

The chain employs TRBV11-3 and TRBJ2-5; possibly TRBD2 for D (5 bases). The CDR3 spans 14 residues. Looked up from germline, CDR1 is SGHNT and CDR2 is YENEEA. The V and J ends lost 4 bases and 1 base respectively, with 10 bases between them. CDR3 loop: CASSWGGSQETQYF. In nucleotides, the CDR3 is TGTGCCAGCAGCTGGGGTGGGAGCCAAGAGACCCAGTACTTC.

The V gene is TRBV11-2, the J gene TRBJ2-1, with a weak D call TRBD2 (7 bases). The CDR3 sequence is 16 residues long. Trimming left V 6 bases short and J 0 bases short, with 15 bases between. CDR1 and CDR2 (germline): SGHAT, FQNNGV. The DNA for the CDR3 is TGTGCCAGCAGGGCTTTGCGGGGGCACTCCTACAATGAGCAGTTCTTC. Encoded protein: CASRALRGHSYNEQFF.

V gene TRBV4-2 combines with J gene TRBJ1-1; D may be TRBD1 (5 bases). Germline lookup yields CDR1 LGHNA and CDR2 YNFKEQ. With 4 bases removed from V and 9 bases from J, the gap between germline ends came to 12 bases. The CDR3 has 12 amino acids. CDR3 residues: CASSRTGGKAFF. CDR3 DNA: TGTGCCAGCAGCCGGACGGGGGGGAAAGCTTTCTTT.

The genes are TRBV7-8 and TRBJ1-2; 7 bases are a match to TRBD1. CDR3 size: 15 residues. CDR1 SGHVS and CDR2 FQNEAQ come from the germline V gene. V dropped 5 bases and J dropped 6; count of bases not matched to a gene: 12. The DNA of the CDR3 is TGTGCCAGCAGCGGACCGACAGGGAGTTGGGATGGCTACACCTTC. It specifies CASSGPTGSWDGYTF.

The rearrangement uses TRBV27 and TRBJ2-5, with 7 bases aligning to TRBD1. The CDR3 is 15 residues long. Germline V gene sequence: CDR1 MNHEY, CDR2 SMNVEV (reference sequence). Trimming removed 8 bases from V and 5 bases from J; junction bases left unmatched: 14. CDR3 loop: CASGYFQTGLETQYF. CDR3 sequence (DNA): TGTGCCAGCGGATATTTTCAGACAGGGCTCGAGACCCAGTACTTC.

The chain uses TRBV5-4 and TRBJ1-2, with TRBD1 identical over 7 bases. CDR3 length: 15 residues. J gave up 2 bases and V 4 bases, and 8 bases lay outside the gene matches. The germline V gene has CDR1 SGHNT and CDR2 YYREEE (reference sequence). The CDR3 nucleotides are TGTGCCAGCAGCCCCACGACAGGGTCAAACTATGGCTACACCTTC. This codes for CASSPTTGSNYGYTF.

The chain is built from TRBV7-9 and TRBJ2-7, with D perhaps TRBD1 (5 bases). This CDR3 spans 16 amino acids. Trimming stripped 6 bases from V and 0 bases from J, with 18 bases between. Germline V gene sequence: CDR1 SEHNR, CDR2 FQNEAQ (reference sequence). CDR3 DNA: TGTGCCAGCAGTTCAATCAGGGCAGTCCCCTCCTACGAGCAGTACTTC. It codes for CASSSIRAVPSYEQYF.

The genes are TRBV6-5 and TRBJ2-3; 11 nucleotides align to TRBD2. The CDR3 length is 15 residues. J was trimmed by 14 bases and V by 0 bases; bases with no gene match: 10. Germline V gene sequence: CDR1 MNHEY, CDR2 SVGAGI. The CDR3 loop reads CASSYSRLAGTRVYF. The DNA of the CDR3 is TGTGCCAGCAGTTACTCGAGACTAGCGGGGACCCGGGTGTATTTT.

CDR3: CASSPRNNYGYTF. The CDR3 coding sequence is TGTGCCAGCAGCCCCCGTAATAACTATGGCTACACCTTC. The genes are TRBV5-8 and TRBJ1-2; no clear D. This CDR3 comprises 13 residues. Germline V gives CDR1 SGHTS, CDR2 YDEGEE. With 4 bases removed from V and 1 base from J, the gap between germline ends came to 8 bases. The whole variable domain, remainder taken from reference TRBV5-8 and TRBJ1-2, is EAGVTQSPTHLIKTRGQQATLRCSPISGHTSVYWYQQALGLGLQFLLWYDEGEERNRGNFPPRFSGRQFPNYSSELNVNALELEDSALYLCASSPRNNYGYTFGSGTRLTVV.

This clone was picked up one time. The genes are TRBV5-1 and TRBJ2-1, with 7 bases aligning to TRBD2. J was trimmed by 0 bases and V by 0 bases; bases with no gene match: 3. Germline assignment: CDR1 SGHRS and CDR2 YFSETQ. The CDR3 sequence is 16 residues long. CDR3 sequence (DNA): TGCGCCAGCAGCTTGGGGGGGAGGGCCTCCTACAATGAGCAGTTCTTC. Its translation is CASSLGGRASYNEQFF.

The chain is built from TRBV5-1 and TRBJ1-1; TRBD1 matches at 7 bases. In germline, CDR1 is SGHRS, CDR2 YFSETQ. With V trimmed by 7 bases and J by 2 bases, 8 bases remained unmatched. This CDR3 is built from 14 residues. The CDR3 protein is CASLRDSLNTEAFF. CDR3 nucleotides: TGCGCCAGCCTGAGGGACAGCTTAAACACTGAAGCTTTCTTT. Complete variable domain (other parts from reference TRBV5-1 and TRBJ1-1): KAGVTQTPRYLIKTRGQQVTLSCSPISGHRSVSWYQQTPGQGLQFLFEYFSETQRNKGNFPGRFSGRQFSNSRSEMNVSTLELGDSALYLCASLRDSLNTEAFFGQGTRLTVV.

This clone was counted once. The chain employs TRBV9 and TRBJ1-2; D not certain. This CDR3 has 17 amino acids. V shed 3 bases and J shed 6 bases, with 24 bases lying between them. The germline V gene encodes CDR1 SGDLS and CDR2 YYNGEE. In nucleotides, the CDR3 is TGTGCCAGCAGCGACCAATCTAAAGCCGCCTATCGCCATGGCTACACCTTC. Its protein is CASSDQSKAAYRHGYTF.

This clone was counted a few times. DNA of the CDR3: TGCGCCAGCAGCTTGGGTCACGGGACTAGCAGAAGCACAGATACGCAGTATTTT. It translates to CASSLGHGTSRSTDTQYF. The V gene is TRBV5-1, the J gene TRBJ2-3; 9 nucleotides match TRBD2. Germline CDR1 is SGHRS and CDR2 is YFSETQ. The V segment lost 0 bases and the J segment 0 bases; nucleotides outside the gene matches: 8. The CDR3 runs to 18 residues.